This T cell receptor (beta chain) was documented in a study of blood T cell dynamics during melanoma immunotherapy. Study information: Metastatic melanoma patients received first-line pembrolizumab or nivolumab plus ipilimumab.

Germline V gene data show CDR1 as SGHKS and CDR2 as YYEKEE (reference sequence). The CDR3 runs to 15 residues. V lost 5 bases and J lost 8; bases outside the gene matches: 5. Assay used: immunoSEQ multiplex PCR; TCRdb lists only in-frame clones, some missing. The sample shows about 20,000 clones, about nine tenths of them seen only once. Time point denoted: pre-treatment baseline. The TCR comes from a human donor with melanoma. The chain joins TRBV5-5 to TRBJ2-2; 14 positions agree with TRBD2. Source: blood, taken from a patient treated with checkpoint blockade. CDR3 region: CASRVGLAGVGELFF. The DNA of the CDR3 is TGTGCCAGCAGAGTGGGACTAGCGGGAGTGGGGGAGCTGTTTTTT.